This TCR beta chain was sequenced for a study of Ad26.COV2.S vaccination and SARS-CoV-2 variants. Study overall: Each vaccinee took Ad26.COV2.S intramuscularly, once or twice 56 days apart. Whole-study results and caveats: Participants in the vaccine arm had higher spike-specific TCR breadth; placebo recipients had lower. There was a possibility that the TCR breadth and depth analyses underestimated total T cell responses.

Described treatment: over 15 received Ad26.COV2.S at low or high dose, single or two shots; about five received placebo; per-sample allocation not given. Day 63 following the first vaccine or placebo injection was when the samples were taken. Between the trimmed V and J ends, which lost 6 bases and 8 bases, there was a span of 16 bases. Germline CDR1 and CDR2: MNHEY and SVGAGI. The CDR3 runs to 14 residues. About this clone: Its matching antigen is unknown.

Profiled with immunoSEQ multiplex PCR; TCRdb holds only in-frame clones, not every one. The sample contains approximately 360,000 clones, roughly four fifths of which appear only once. The origin of this receptor is a person between 18 and 65 years old who received the Ad26.COV2.S COVID-19 vaccine or a placebo. The genes are TRBV6-5 and TRBJ1-4; D might be TRBD1 (6 bases). Sequenced material: peripheral blood, taken in a trial of Ad26.COV2.S vaccine versus placebo. The CDR3 sequence is CASSFDRSGEKLFF. CDR3 in DNA: TGTGCCAGCAGCTTCGACAGGTCCGGGGAAAAACTGTTTTTT.